The T cell receptor (beta chain) under discussion was sequenced for a study of T cell responses to AZD1222 COVID-19 vaccine. Study-level results: Nearly half of unique spike-specific TCRs reportedly avoided B.1.351 and B.1.1.7 mutated regions. At baseline, just a handful of AZD1222 recipients tested seropositive.

The germline V gene encodes CDR1 MNHNS and CDR2 SASEGT. The CDR3 contains 14 residues. V was clipped by 2 bases and J by 2 bases; unmatched bases: 2. This clone showed up just once. No antigen is known for it. Repertoires were generated with immunoSEQ multiplex PCR, while TCRdb's copy carries only in-frame clones and drops some. Of approximately 130,000 clones in the sample, 90% to 95% are singletons; the top ten hold approximately 3.4%. The material was peripheral blood, obtained on day 0 of AZD1222 vaccination. The chain is built from TRBV6-1 and TRBJ2-7; 8 bases align to TRBD1. This receptor was taken from an adult in good health. In nucleotides, the CDR3 is TGTGCCAGCAGTGAAAGACAGGGGCCCTACGAGCAGTACTTC. Translated, it gives CASSERQGPYEQYF.